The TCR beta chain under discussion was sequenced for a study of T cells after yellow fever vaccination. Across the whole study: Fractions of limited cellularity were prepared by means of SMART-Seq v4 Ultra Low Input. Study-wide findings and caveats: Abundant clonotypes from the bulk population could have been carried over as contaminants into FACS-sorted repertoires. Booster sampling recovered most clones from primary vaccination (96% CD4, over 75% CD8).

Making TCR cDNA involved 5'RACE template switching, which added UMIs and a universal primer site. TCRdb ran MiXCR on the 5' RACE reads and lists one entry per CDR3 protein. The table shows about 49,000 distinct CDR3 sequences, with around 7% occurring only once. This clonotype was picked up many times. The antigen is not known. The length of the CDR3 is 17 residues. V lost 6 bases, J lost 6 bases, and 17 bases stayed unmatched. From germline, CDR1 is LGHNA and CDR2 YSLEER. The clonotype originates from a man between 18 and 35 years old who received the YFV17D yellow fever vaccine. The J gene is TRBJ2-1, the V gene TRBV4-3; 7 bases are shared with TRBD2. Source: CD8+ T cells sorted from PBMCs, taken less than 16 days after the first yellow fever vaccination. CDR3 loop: CASSHWDSRGDGNEQFF. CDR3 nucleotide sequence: TGCGCCAGCAGTCATTGGGATAGTCGGGGGGATGGCAATGAGCAGTTCTTC.